This TCR beta chain came from a study of cytomegalovirus exposure and HLA in healthy donors. This clone was observed a few times. Its specificity is not known. Primers for the PCR totalled 60 Vbeta and 13 Jbeta. Produced via immunoSEQ multiplex PCR; TCRdb's table is partial and in-frame only. The sample lists approximately 150,000 clones; roughly 79% were seen once. Study findings and constraints: Cytomegalovirus association was listed for approximately 150 TCR beta chains.

The CDR3 consists of 15 residues. Germline assignment: CDR1 MNHEY and CDR2 SVGAGI. The V gene end was trimmed by 2 bases and the J gene end by 8 bases; junction bases not matched to a gene: 11. V usage is TRBV6-5 and J usage is TRBJ1-2; 7 bases agree with TRBD1. The clonotype originates from a man aged 35-49 years in good health and CMV-seropositive. Material: PBMCs. The CDR3 bases are TGTGCCAGCAGTTACGGGGCTGGACAGGTCAGCGGCTACACCTTC. It codes for CASSYGAGQVSGYTF.